Listed below are T cell receptor beta chains from one sample, sequenced in a study of T cells in Graves' hyperthyroidism and ophthalmopathy. MiXCR, run by TCRdb on the multiplex PCR reads, gives a single entry per CDR3 protein. This table has 210,000 or so distinct CDR3 sequences, over 15% appearing once. Sequenced sample: blood. The receptors derive from a man aged 45 to 65 with Graves' hyperthyroidism. Both conserved end residues are part of each CDR3. Each record gives: J gene, clone size, V gene, CDR3 length, D gene, CDR3 protein, CDR3 DNA. The D gene is left open where the match is weak. Clone size, where shown, is once, few, many, or a class for clones that have expanded.

TRBJ2-7,few,TRBV14,10,-,CASPLYEQYF,TGTGCCAGCCCCCTCTACGAGCAGTACTTC
TRBJ1-3,few,TRBV7-2,13,-,CASSYVDGNTIYF,TGTGCCAGCAGCTATGTAGATGGAAACACCATATATTTT
TRBJ2-5,-,TRBV4-3,13,-,CASSQVQEEAQYF,TGCGCCAGCAGCCAAGTCCAGGAAGAGGCCCAGTACTTC
TRBJ2-1,-,TRBV9,13,TRBD2,CASGTSGDNEQFF,TGTGCCAGCGGGACTAGCGGGGACAATGAGCAGTTCTTC
TRBJ1-3,-,TRBV5-1,15,-,CASSMGPSSGNTIYF,TGCGCCAGCAGTATGGGACCAAGCTCTGGAAACACCATATATTTT
TRBJ2-1,few,TRBV24-1,15,-,CATSDQTHHPNEQFF,TGTGCCACCAGTGATCAAACGCACCACCCCAATGAGCAGTTCTTC
TRBJ1-1,many,TRBV18,15,-,CASSLRIDMNTEAFF,TGTGCCAGCTCACTGCGAATCGACATGAACACTGAAGCTTTCTTT
TRBJ2-1,many,TRBV28,16,TRBD2,CASSPPVLAGFNEQFF,TGTGCCAGCAGTCCCCCCGTACTAGCGGGATTCAATGAGCAGTTCTTC
TRBJ2-7,many,TRBV20-1,17,TRBD2,CSASPTSGSALSYEQYF,TGCAGTGCTAGCCCGACTAGCGGGAGTGCCCTCTCCTACGAGCAGTACTTC
TRBJ2-1,many,TRBV28,14,-,CASSWTSSYNEQFF,TGTGCCAGCAGCTGGACAAGCTCCTACAATGAGCAGTTCTTC
TRBJ1-2,many,TRBV12-3/TRBV12-4,12,-,CASSQSSYGYTF,TGTGCCAGCAGCCAATCGTCCTATGGCTACACCTTC
TRBJ2-1,-,TRBV11-2,14,TRBD1,CASSRSGGYNEQFF,TGTGCCAGCAGCCGTTCAGGGGGATACAATGAGCAGTTCTTC
TRBJ2-1,many,TRBV2,14,TRBD2,CASSGTSGSVEQFF,TGTGCCAGCAGTGGAACTAGCGGGAGTGTAGAGCAGTTCTTC
TRBJ1-6,-,TRBV10-3,14,-,CAIWSGGGLSPLHF,TGTGCCATCTGGTCCGGGGGGGGGCTTTCACCCCTCCACTTT